Given below is one TCR beta chain in context. Antigen specificity is unknown. The data derive from a study of OX40 agonist ivuxolimab in advanced cancers. Study-wide context: Hepatocellular carcinoma, melanoma, renal cell or head and neck cancer affected the dose-escalation patients.

The study sampled blood at baseline, cycle 4 day 1, and cycle 7 day 1. Points from the study as a whole: Clonal expansion was seen in CD4+ and CD8+ blood T cells by week 6 at 0.1 to 3.0 mg/kg.

The protocol was immunoSEQ multiplex PCR, while the TCRdb copy is restricted to in-frame clones and leaves out a portion. In the table there are approximately 21,000 clones, roughly 69% of which are singletons. The source is an adult with an advanced solid tumor such as melanoma, head and neck, liver or kidney cancer. The source material was CD4+ or CD8+ T cells sorted from blood, sampled in a trial of the OX40 agonist ivuxolimab.

The CDR3 DNA is TGCAGCGTTGACCTTAACACCGGGGAGCTGTTTTTT. Its translation: CSVDLNTGELFF. V and J are TRBV29-1 and TRBJ2-2; D is undetermined. Trimming took off 3 bases at V and 2 bases at J, with 4 bases between the two ends. There are 12 residues in the CDR3. The germline CDR1 and CDR2 sequences are SQVTM and ANQGSEA.